The clone carrying this T cell receptor (beta chain) was seen ten or more times. The record originates from a study of spatial heterogeneity in lung cancer. As for time point: sample taken at primary tumor resection. Material for sequencing was whole RNA from tumor, nontumor lung or frozen PBMC, left unsorted. Germline V lookup: CDR1 LNHNV, CDR2 YYDKDF (reference sequence). Trimming removed 0 bases from V and 8 bases from J, with 14 bases in between. The CDR3 length is 15 residues. In the library, each TCR cDNA molecule bore its own unique molecular identifier. TCRdb used MiXCR to reprocess the 5' RACE reads, holding one entry per CDR3 protein. Seen here are approximately 22,000 distinct CDR3 sequences, around 4.5% observed once, and the top ten hold about a third.

This sequence was found in a male donor with early-stage non-small cell lung cancer. The sample here was PBMCs, taken at surgery. The rearrangement links TRBV15 to TRBJ1-5; tentatively, D is TRBD1 (6 bases). The CDR3 sequence is CATSRDQGIRKPQHF. The CDR3 coding sequence is TGTGCCACCAGCAGAGATCAGGGGATTCGTAAGCCCCAGCATTTT. Full variable domain (rest looked up from reference TRBV15 and TRBJ1-5): DAMVIQNPRYQVTQFGKPVTLSCSQTLNHNVMYWYQQKSSQAPKLLFHYYDKDFNNEADTPDNFQSRRPNTSFCFLDIRSPGLGDTAMYLCATSRDQGIRKPQHFGDGTRLSIL.